Detailed here is one T cell receptor (beta chain). The data were taken from a study of blood T cell repertoires in COVID-19. At the level of the study: Sample material is recorded as cDNA or gDNA derived from T cells, B-cell-depleted T cells, or PBMCs.

Data came from immunoSEQ multiplex PCR; TCRdb stores just in-frame clones and leaves some out. Found here are 15,000 or so clones, 85% to 95% of them singletons; the top ten hold 6% to 9%. CDR1 SGHAT and CDR2 FQNNGV come from the germline V gene. Trimming took off 5 bases at V and 0 bases at J, with 8 bases between the two ends. There are 15 residues in the CDR3. The sequencing input was peripheral blood. The chain is built from TRBV11-2 and TRBJ2-6; no clear D gene. The receptor was derived from a human donor with active COVID-19. The donor label of this sample is uncertain. CDR3: CASSRAGSGANVLTF. In DNA form, the CDR3 reads TGTGCCAGCAGCCGAGCAGGCTCTGGGGCCAACGTCCTGACTTTC.